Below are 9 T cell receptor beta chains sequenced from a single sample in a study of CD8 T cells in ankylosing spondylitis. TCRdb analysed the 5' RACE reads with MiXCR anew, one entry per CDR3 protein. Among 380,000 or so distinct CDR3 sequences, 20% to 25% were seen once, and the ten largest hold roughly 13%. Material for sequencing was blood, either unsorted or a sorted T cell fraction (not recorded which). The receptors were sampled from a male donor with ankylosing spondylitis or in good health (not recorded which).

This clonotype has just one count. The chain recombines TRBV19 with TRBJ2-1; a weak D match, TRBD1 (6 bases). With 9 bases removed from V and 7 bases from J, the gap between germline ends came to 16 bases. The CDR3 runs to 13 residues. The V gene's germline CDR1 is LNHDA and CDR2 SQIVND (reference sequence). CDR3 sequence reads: CASPGQGMNEQFF. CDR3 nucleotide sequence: TGTGCCAGCCCAGGGCAGGGGATGAATGAGCAGTTCTTC.

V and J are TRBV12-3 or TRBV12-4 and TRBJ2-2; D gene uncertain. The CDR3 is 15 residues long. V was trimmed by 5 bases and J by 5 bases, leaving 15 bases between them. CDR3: CASSQNHIKTGELFF. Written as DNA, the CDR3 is TGTGCCAGCAGTCAAAACCACATCAAGACCGGGGAGCTGTTTTTT.

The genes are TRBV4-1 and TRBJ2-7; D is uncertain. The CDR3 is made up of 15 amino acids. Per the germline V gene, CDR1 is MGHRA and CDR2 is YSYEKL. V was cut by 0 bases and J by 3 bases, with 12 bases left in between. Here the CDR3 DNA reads TGCGCCAGCAGCCAAGAGGCCCGCGGATTCTACGAGCAGTACTTC. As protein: CASSQEARGFYEQYF.

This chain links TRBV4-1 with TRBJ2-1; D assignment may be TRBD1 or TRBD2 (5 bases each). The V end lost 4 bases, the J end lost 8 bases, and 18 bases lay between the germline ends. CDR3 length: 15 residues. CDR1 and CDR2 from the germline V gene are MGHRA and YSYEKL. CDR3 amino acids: CASSLLRGVKDEQFF. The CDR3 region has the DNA TGCGCCAGCAGCCTCCTTCGAGGGGTTAAGGATGAGCAGTTCTTC.

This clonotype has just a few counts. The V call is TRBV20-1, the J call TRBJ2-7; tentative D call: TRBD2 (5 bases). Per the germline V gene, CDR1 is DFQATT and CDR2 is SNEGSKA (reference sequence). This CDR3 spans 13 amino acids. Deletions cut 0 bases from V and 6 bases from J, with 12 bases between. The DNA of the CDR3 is TGCAGTGCTAGAGATCGAAGCGCGGGCGAGCAGTACTTC. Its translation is CSARDRSAGEQYF.

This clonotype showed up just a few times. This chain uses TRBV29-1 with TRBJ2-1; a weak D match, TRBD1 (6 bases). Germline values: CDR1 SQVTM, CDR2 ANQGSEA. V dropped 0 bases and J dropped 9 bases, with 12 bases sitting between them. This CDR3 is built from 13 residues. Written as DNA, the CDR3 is TGCAGCGTTGAAGAGGACAGTCCCGGTGAGCAGTTCTTC. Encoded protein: CSVEEDSPGEQFF.

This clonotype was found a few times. This CDR3 is CASSLGLAGVEQFF. The CDR3 nucleotides read TGCGCCAGCAGCTTGGGGCTAGCGGGCGTTGAGCAGTTCTTC. This sequence joins TRBV5-1 and TRBJ2-1; TRBD2 aligns across 8 bases. J lost 9 bases, V lost 0 bases, and 5 bases had no gene match. Germline V gives CDR1 SGHRS, CDR2 YFSETQ. This CDR3 contains 14 residues.

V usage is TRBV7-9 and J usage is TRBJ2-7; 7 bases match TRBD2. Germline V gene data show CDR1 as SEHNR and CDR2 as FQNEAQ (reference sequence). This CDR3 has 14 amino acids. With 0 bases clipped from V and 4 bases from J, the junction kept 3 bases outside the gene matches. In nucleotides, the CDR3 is TGTGCCAGCAGCTTAGCGCCTAGCGGTTACGAGCAGTACTTC. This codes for CASSLAPSGYEQYF.

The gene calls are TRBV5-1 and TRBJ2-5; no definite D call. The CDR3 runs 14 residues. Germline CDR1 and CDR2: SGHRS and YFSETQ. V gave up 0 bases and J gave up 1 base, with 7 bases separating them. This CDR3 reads CASSLAQVQETQYF. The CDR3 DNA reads TGCGCCAGCAGCTTGGCCCAGGTCCAAGAGACCCAGTACTTC.